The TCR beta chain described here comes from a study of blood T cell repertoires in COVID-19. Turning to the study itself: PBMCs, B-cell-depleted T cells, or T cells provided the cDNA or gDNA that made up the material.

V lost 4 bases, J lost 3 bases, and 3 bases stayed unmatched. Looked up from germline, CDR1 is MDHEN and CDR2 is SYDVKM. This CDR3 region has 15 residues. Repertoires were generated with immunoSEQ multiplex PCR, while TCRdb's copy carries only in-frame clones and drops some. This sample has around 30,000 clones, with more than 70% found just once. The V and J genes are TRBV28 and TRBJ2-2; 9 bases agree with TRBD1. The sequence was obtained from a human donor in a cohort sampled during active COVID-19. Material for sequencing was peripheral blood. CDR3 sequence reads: CASSWTGADTGELFF. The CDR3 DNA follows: TGTGCCAGCAGTTGGACAGGGGCTGACACCGGGGAGCTGTTTTTT.